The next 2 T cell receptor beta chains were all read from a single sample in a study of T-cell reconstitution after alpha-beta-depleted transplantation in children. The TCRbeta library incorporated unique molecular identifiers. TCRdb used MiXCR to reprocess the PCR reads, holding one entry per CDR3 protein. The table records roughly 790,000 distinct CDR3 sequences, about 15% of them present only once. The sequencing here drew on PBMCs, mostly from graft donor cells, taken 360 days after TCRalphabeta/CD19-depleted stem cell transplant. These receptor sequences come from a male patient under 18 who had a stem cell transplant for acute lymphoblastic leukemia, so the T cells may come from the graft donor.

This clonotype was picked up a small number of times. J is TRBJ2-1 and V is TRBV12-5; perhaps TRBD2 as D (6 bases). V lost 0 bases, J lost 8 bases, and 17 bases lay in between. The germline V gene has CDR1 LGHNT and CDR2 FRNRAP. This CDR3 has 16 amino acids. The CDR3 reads CASGLVAGMGHDEQFF. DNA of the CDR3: TGTGCTAGTGGTTTGGTAGCGGGTATGGGGCATGATGAGCAGTTCTTC.

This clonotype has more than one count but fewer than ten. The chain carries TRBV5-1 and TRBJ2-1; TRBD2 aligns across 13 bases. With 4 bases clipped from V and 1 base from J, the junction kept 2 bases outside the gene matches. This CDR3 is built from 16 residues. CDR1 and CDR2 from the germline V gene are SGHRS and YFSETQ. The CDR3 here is CASSTSGRASYNEQFF. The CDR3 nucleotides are TGCGCCAGCAGCACTAGCGGGAGGGCTTCCTACAATGAGCAGTTCTTC.